The T cell receptor beta chain described here comes from a study of Graves' ophthalmopathy and Graves' hyperthyroidism. This clonotype was seen many times. V was cut by 7 bases and J by 3 bases, with 9 bases left in between. Germline V gene sequence: CDR1 ENHRY, CDR2 SYGVKD. The CDR3 is 13 residues long. Amplification of TCR beta CDR3 regions used RNA transcripts. First-round RT-PCR relied on HTBI primers, and a second-round multiplex PCR came next. TCRdb independently ran MiXCR on the multiplex PCR reads; one entry per CDR3 protein. The table lists 40,000 to 50,000 distinct CDR3 sequences, around half of them singletons, with roughly a quarter in the top ten. Certain patients, namely those with other autoimmune diseases, uncontrolled infections, pregnancy or lactation, were excluded. Clinicians made diagnoses from clinical symptoms, serum thyroxine, TRAb, thyroid ultrasound and orbital computed tomography.

This clonotype was obtained from an adult man with Graves' ophthalmopathy. The V call is TRBV10-3, the J call TRBJ2-2, with D uncertain. Sample: peripheral blood. The CDR3 DNA reads TGTGCCATCAATGCCAACCACACCGGGGAGCTGTTTTTT. It yields the protein CAINANHTGELFF.